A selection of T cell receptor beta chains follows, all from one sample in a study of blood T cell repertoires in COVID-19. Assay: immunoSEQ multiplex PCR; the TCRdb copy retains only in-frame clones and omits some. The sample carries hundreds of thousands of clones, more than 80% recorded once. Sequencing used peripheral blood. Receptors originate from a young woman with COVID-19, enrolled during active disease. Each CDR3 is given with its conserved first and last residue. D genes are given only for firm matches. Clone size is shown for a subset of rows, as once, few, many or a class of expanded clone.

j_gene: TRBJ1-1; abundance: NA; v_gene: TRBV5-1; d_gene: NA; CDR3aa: CASSPRGRPRDTEAFF; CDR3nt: TGCGCCAGCAGCCCGCGGGGCCGCCCTCGGGACACTGAAGCTTTCTTT
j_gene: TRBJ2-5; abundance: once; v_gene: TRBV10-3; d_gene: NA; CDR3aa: CAISAWGSEETQYF; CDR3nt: TGTGCCATCAGTGCTTGGGGCTCGGAAGAGACCCAGTACTTC
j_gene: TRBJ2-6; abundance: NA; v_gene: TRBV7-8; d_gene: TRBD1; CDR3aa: CASSLTGVGSGANVLTF; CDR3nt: TGTGCCAGCAGCTTGACAGGGGTTGGCTCTGGGGCCAACGTCCTGACTTTC
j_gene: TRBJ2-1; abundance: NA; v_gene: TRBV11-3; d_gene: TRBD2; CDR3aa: CASSPRDGAGAYNEQFF; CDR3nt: TGTGCCAGCAGCCCCCGAGACGGGGCGGGGGCCTACAATGAGCAGTTCTTC
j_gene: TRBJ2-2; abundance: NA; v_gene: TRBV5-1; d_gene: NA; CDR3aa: CASSKEGTNTGELFF; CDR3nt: TGCGCCAGCAGCAAGGAGGGTACGAACACCGGGGAGCTGTTTTTT
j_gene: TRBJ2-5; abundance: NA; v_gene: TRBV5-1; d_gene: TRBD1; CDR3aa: CASSLQGEETQYF; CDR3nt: TGCGCCAGCAGCTTGCAGGGGGAAGAGACCCAGTACTTC
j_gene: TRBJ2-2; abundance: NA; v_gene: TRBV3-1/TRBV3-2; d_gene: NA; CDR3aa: CAGPVLHRADTGELFF; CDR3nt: TGTGCCGGACCTGTTCTCCACAGGGCGGACACCGGGGAGCTGTTTTTT
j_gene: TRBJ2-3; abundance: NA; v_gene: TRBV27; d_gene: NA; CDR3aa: CASSLFRLSSGDTQYF; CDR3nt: TGTGCCAGCAGTTTATTCCGTCTTTCCTCGGGAGATACGCAGTATTTT
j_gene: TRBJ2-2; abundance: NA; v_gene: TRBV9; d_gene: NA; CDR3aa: CASSPGSGPTGELFF; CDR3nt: TGTGCCAGCAGCCCTGGAAGCGGGCCCACCGGGGAGCTGTTTTTT
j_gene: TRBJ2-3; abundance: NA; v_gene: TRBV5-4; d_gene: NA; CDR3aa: CASSSGSTRGDTQYF; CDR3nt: TGTGCCAGCAGTTCCGGGTCGACTAGGGGAGATACGCAGTATTTT
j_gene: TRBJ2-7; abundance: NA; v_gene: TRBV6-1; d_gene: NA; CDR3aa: CASSEGRGNNRYF; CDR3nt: TGTGCCAGCAGTGAAGGACGAGGGAACAATCGGTACTTC
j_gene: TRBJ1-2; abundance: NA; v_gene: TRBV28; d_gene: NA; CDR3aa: CASSRWGGNYGYTF; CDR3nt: TGTGCCAGCAGCCGGTGGGGGGGGAACTATGGCTACACCTTC
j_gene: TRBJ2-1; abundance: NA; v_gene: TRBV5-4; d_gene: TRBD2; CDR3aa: CASSRGTNSYNEQFF; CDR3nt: TGTGCCAGCAGCCGGGGGACTAACTCCTACAATGAGCAGTTCTTC
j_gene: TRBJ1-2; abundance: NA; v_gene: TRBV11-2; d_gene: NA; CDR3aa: CASSLDSGLNYGYTF; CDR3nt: TGTGCCAGCAGCTTAGATTCGGGACTTAACTATGGCTACACCTTC
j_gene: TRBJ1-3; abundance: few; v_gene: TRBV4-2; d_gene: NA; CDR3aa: CASSQDGGLGSGNTIYF; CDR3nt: TGTGCCAGCAGCCAAGATGGGGGACTAGGGTCTGGAAACACCATATATTTT
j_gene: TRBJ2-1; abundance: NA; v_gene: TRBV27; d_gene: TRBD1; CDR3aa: CASSAPDRGYNEQFF; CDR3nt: TGTGCCAGCAGTGCGCCGGACAGGGGCTACAATGAGCAGTTCTTC
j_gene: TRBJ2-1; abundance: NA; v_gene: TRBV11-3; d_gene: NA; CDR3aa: CASSLTGWGRSADEQFF; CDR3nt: TGTGCCAGCAGCCTTACCGGTTGGGGGAGGTCAGCCGATGAGCAGTTCTTC
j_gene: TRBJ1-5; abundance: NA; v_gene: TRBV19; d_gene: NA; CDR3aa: CASSIEGGAWSQPQHF; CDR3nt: TGTGCCAGTAGTATAGAGGGAGGGGCCTGGAGTCAGCCCCAGCATTTT
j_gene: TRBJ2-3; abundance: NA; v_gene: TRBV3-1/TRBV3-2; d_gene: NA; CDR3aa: CASSPGGHTDTQYF; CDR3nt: TGTGCCAGCAGCCCCGGGGGGCACACAGATACGCAGTATTTT
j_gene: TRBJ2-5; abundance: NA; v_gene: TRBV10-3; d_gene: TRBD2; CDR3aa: CAISESAGGSGTQYF; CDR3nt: TGTGCCATCAGTGAATCAGCGGGGGGGAGTGGGACCCAGTACTTC
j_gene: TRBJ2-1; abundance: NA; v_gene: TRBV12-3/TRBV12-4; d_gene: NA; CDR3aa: CASSPTRNEQFF; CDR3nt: TGTGCCAGCAGCCCGACTCGCAATGAGCAGTTCTTC
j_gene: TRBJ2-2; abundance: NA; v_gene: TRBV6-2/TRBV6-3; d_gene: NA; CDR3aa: CASSFHYTGELFF; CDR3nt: TGTGCCAGCAGTTTCCACTACACCGGGGAGCTGTTTTTT
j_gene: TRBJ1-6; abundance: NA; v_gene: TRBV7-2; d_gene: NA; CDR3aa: CASSPRGEPSPLHF; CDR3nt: TGTGCCAGCAGTCCCCGGGGAGAACCTTCACCCCTCCACTTT
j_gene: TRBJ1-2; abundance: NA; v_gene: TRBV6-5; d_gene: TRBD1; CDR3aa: CASSTTGVEYGYTF; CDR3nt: TGTGCCAGCAGTACGACAGGGGTCGAATATGGCTACACCTTC
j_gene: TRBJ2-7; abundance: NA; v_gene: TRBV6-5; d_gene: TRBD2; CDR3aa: CASRPPGRDEQYF; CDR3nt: TGTGCCAGCAGGCCTCCTGGGAGGGACGAGCAGTACTTC
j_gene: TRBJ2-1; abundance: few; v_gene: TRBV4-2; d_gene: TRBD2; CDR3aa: CASSLGLAGGNEQFF; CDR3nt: TGTGCCAGCAGCCTAGGACTAGCGGGAGGCAATGAGCAGTTCTTC
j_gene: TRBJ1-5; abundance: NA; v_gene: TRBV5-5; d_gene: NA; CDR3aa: CASSLGQGLQPQHF; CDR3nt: TGTGCCAGCAGCTTGGGGCAGGGGTTACAGCCCCAGCATTTT
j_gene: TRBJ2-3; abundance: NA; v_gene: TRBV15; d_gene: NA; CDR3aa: CATSSYTDTQYF; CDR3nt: TGTGCCACCTCGAGTTACACAGATACGCAGTATTTT
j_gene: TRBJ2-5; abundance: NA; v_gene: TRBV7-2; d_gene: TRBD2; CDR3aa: CASSLTWGTAGGQETQYF; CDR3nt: TGTGCCAGCAGCTTAACATGGGGTACAGCGGGGGGGCAAGAGACCCAGTACTTC
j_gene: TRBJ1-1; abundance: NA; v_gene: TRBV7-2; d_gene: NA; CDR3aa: CASSFSWNTEAFF; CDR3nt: TGTGCCAGCAGCTTTTCATGGAACACTGAAGCTTTCTTT
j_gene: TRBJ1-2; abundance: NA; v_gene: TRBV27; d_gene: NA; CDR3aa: CASSQTGSRGYTF; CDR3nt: TGTGCCAGCAGCCAAACAGGGAGTCGGGGCTACACCTTC
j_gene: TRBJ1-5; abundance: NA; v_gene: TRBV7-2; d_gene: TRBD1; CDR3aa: CASSLMSLRDRGPQPQHF; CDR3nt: TGTGCCAGCAGCTTAATGAGTTTAAGGGACAGGGGGCCCCAGCCCCAGCATTTT
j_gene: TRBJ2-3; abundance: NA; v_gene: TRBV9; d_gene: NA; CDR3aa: CASSASRGGVSPSTDTQYF; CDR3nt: TGTGCCAGCAGCGCGAGCCGGGGCGGGGTCTCCCCTAGCACAGATACGCAGTATTTT
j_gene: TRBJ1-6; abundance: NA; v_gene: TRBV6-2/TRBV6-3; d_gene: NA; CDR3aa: CASSYGEINSPLHF; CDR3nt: TGTGCCAGCAGTTACGGAGAAATTAATTCACCCCTCCACTTT
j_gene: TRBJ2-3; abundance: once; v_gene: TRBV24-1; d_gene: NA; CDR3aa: CATSERWKGADTQYF; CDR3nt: TGTGCCACCAGTGAAAGGTGGAAGGGGGCAGATACGCAGTATTTT
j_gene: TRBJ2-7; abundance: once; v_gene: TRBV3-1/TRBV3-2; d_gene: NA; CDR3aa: CASSPGFPYEQYF; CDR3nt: TGTGCCAGCAGCCCAGGGTTCCCCTACGAGCAGTACTTC
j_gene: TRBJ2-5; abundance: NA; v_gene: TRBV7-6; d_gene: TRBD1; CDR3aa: CASSLYGTGGRETQYF; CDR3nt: TGTGCCAGCAGCTTATACGGGACAGGGGGCAGGGAGACCCAGTACTTC
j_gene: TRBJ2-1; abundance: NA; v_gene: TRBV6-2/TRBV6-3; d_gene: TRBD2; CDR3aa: CASSYPTSGRDDSYNEQFF; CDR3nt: TGTGCCAGCAGTTACCCGACTAGCGGGAGGGACGACTCCTACAATGAGCAGTTCTTC
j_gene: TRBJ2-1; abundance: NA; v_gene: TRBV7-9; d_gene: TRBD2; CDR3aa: CASSPGLAGAGEQFF; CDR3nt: TGTGCCAGCAGCCCAGGACTAGCGGGAGCGGGTGAGCAGTTCTTC
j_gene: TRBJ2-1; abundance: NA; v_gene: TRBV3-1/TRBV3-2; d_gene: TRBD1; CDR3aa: CASSHDSGTGGKSSYNEQFF; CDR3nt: TGTGCCAGCAGCCACGATTCCGGGACAGGGGGCAAGTCCTCCTACAATGAGCAGTTCTTC
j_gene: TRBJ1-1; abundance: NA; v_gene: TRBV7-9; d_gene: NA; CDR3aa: CASSRPMRSMNTEAFF; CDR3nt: TGTGCCAGCAGCCGCCCCATGAGGTCCATGAACACTGAAGCTTTCTTT
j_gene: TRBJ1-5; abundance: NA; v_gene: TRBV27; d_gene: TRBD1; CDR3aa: CASSTNRGTPQHF; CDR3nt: TGTGCCAGCAGTACCAACAGGGGGACGCCCCAGCATTTT
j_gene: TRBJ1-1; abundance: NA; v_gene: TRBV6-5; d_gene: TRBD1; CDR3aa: CASSPGTGGITEAFF; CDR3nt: TGTGCCAGCAGTCCCGGGACAGGTGGGATTACTGAAGCTTTCTTT
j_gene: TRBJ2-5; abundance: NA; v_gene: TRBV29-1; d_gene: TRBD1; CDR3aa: CSVGGQGRDQYF; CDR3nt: TGCAGCGTTGGGGGACAGGGCCGTGACCAGTACTTC
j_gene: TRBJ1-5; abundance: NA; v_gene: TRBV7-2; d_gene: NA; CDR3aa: CASSPDGNQPQHF; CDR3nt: TGTGCCAGCAGCCCCGACGGGAATCAGCCCCAGCATTTT
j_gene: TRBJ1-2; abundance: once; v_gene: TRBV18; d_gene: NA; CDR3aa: CASSPRASIDYGYTF; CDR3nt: TGTGCCAGCTCACCACGGGCCTCCATAGACTATGGCTACACCTTC
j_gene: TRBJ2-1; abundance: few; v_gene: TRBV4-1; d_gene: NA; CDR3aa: CASSQYPSGHFNEQFF; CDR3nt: TGCGCCAGCAGCCAATACCCGAGCGGGCACTTCAATGAGCAGTTCTTC
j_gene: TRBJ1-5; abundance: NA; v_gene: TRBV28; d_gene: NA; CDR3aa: CASSPPPAGQPQHF; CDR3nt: TGTGCCAGCAGTCCCCCCCCCGCGGGTCAGCCCCAGCATTTT
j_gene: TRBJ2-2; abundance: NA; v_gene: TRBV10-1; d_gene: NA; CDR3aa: CASSEGGGQALTGELFF; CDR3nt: TGCGCCAGCAGTGAGGGGGGGGGACAGGCTCTCACCGGGGAGCTGTTTTTT
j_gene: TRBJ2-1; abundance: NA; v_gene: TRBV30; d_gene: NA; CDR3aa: CACNDLGNEQFF; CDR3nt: TGTGCCTGCAATGACCTGGGCAATGAACAGTTCTTC
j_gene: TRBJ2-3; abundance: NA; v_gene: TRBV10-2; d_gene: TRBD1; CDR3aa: CASSEQGDTDTQYF; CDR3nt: TGCGCCAGCAGTGAGCAGGGGGACACAGATACGCAGTATTTT
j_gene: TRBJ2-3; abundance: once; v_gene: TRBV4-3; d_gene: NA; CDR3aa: CASSQGPLVPPSTDTQYF; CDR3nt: TGCGCCAGCAGCCAAGGACCACTAGTACCCCCAAGCACAGATACGCAGTATTTT
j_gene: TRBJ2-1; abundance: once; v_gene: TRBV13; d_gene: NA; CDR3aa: CASSLLGEPQGEQFF; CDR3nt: TGTGCCAGCAGCTTACTCGGAGAACCTCAGGGTGAGCAGTTCTTC
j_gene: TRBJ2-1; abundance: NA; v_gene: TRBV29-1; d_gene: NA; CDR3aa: CSGRDLSSYNEQFF; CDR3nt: TGCAGCGGGCGGGACTTAAGCTCCTACAATGAGCAGTTCTTC
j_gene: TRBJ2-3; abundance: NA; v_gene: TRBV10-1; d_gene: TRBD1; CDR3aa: CASSARTGRLTDTQYF; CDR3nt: TGCGCCAGCAGTGCCCGGACAGGGAGACTTACTGATACGCAGTATTTT